These 14 T cell receptor beta chains were sequenced from one sample in a study of graft-versus-host responses after intestinal transplantation. Produced via immunoSEQ multiplex PCR; TCRdb's table is partial and in-frame only. The sample holds 75,000 to 100,000 clones; 92% are singletons and the top ten take more than 0.15%. These receptors have no known antigen. Sequenced here: unstimulated CD4+ T cells sorted from spleen or lymph node cells, sampled before intestinal transplant. The receptors shown here come from a human donor who received an intestinal transplant.

J is TRBJ1-1 and V is TRBV5-1; D is possibly TRBD1 (6 bases). Deletions cut 0 bases from V and 7 bases from J, with 13 bases between. The germline V gene has CDR1 SGHRS and CDR2 YFSETQ. This CDR3 has 14 residues. The CDR3 sequence: CASSLGQEGIEAFF. The CDR3 region has the DNA TGCGCCAGCAGCTTGGGACAGGAAGGGATTGAAGCTTTCTTT.

This rearrangement joins TRBV18 to TRBJ1-5; D possibly corresponds to TRBD1 (5 bases). V lost 4 bases, J lost 6 bases, and 10 bases lay in between. The germline V gene has CDR1 KGHSH and CDR2 LQKENI. The CDR3 spans 13 residues. The CDR3 is CASSQGMGQPQHF. CDR3 bases: TGTGCCAGCTCACAGGGGATGGGTCAGCCCCAGCATTTT.

This chain joins TRBV7-9 and TRBJ2-7; no reliable D call. CDR3 length: 12 residues. Deletions cut 4 bases from V and 3 bases from J, with 7 bases between. Germline CDR1 SEHNR, CDR2 FQNEAQ (reference sequence). CDR3 bases: TGTGCCAGCAGCTCTAATAACTACGAGCAGTACTTC. Residues: CASSSNNYEQYF.

The V call is TRBV2, the J call TRBJ1-2; a possible D gene is TRBD1 (5 bases). Germline loops: CDR1 SNHLY, CDR2 FYNNEI. V lost 5 bases and J 8 bases, leaving 12 bases between the germline ends. This CDR3 region has 12 residues. The CDR3 loop reads CASSPRESGYTF. The CDR3 nucleotides read TGTGCCAGCAGTCCCAGGGAAAGCGGCTACACCTTC.

The V and J genes are TRBV5-1 and TRBJ1-2; tentative D call: TRBD1 (5 bases). The CDR3 is made up of 14 amino acids. The ends were cut back, 1 base at V and 8 bases at J, with 15 bases in the middle. Per germline, CDR1 SGHRS and CDR2 YFSETQ. The CDR3 DNA sequence: TGCGCCAGCAGCTTGCACAGAGGGGAGGAGGGCTACACCTTC. It translates to CASSLHRGEEGYTF.

The rearrangement uses TRBV5-6 and TRBJ2-7, with 9 nucleotides matching TRBD2. This CDR3 spans 14 amino acids. Germline V gives CDR1 SGHDT, CDR2 YYEEEE. V lost 4 bases, J lost 5 bases, and 7 bases stayed unmatched. The CDR3 nucleotides read TGTGCCAGCAGCCGGGCGGGAGGGGGGAACGAGCAGTACTTC. Its protein product is CASSRAGGGNEQYF.

This clone was seen just once. The J gene is TRBJ1-5, the V gene TRBV30; 9 nucleotides agree with TRBD1. CDR3 length: 18 residues. The germline gives CDR1 GTSNPN, CDR2 SVGIG (reference sequence). Trimming took 2 bases from V and 0 from J; bases not matched to a gene: 11. The CDR3 sequence is CAWSPGQGRSYSNQPQHF. CDR3 bases: TGTGCCTGGAGTCCGGGACAGGGTCGATCCTATAGCAATCAGCCCCAGCATTTT.

The chain is built from TRBV15 and TRBJ1-2; a possible D gene is TRBD1 (6 bases). Germline-derived CDR1 and CDR2 are LNHNV and YYDKDF (reference sequence). This CDR3 region has 13 residues. The V and J ends lost 1 base and 6 bases respectively, with 9 bases between them. CDR3 region: CATSRGAGDGYTF. Here the CDR3 DNA reads TGTGCCACCAGCAGAGGGGCAGGGGATGGCTACACCTTC.

The chain couples TRBV4-1 to TRBJ2-7; 7 bases map to TRBD2. There are 17 residues in the CDR3. J gave up 2 bases and V 1 base, and 11 bases lay outside the gene matches. The V gene's germline CDR1 is MGHRA and CDR2 YSYEKL. CDR3 nucleotides: TGCGCCAGCAGCCAAGCGGCGGGTAGCGGGTCACCCTACGAGCAGTACTTC. This encodes CASSQAAGSGSPYEQYF.

The rearrangement uses TRBV7-9 and TRBJ2-5; 10 positions match TRBD1. V lost 3 bases, J lost 7 bases, and 8 bases stayed unmatched. This CDR3 region has 15 residues. Germline lookup yields CDR1 SEHNR and CDR2 FQNEAQ (reference sequence). CDR3 protein: CASSLPTGQGGTQYF. In DNA form, the CDR3 reads TGTGCCAGCAGCTTGCCGACCGGACAGGGGGGGACCCAGTACTTC. Looking up the rest from reference TRBV7-9 and TRBJ2-5 gives the full variable domain: DTGVSQNPRHKITKRGQNVTFRCDPISEHNRLYWYRQTLGQGPEFLTYFQNEAQLEKSRLLSDRFSAERPKGSFSTLEIQRTEQGDSAMYLCASSLPTGQGGTQYFGPGTRLLVL.

V and J are TRBV6-1 and TRBJ2-7, with D possibly being TRBD1 (6 bases). The CDR3 totals 16 residues. Between the trimmed V and J ends, which lost 2 bases and 9 bases, there was a span of 23 bases. Germline CDR1 is MNHNS and CDR2 is SASEGT. DNA of the CDR3: TGTGCCAGCAGTGAACTGCCCTATGGACAGCCTCGATGGCAGTACTTC. It translates to CASSELPYGQPRWQYF.

V and J are TRBV19 and TRBJ2-1; 15 positions match TRBD2. V was pared by 6 bases and J by 0 bases, with 3 bases of the junction left unmatched. Germline V gives CDR1 LNHDA, CDR2 SQIVND (reference sequence). This CDR3 contains 17 residues. The CDR3 reads CASRGLAGGSSYNEQFF. CDR3 coding DNA: TGTGCCAGTAGGGGACTAGCGGGAGGCAGCTCCTACAATGAGCAGTTCTTC.

The rearrangement uses TRBV2 and TRBJ1-5; 7 nucleotides agree with TRBD1. The V gene's germline CDR1 is SNHLY and CDR2 FYNNEI. CDR3 length equals 13 residues. The ends lost 11 bases at V and 15 bases at J; junction bases unmatched: 19. CDR3 DNA sequence: TGTGCCTGGAACCGGGACAGTGATAGAGTTGCGCATTTT. Translated: CAWNRDSDRVAHF.

This chain connects TRBV28 to TRBJ2-1; 10 bases line up with TRBD2. The CDR3 covers 18 residues. V dropped 7 bases and J dropped 3; count of bases not matched to a gene: 15. Germline CDR1 MDHEN, CDR2 SYDVKM. CDR3 sequence (DNA): TGTGCCAGCACTCTGACCCCTCCAGCGGGAGGGTTCTACAATGAGCAGTTCTTC. This sequence encodes CASTLTPPAGGFYNEQFF. Full variable domain (missing parts from reference TRBV28 and TRBJ2-1): DVKVTQSSRYLVKRTGEKVFLECVQDMDHENMFWYRQDPGLGLRLIYFSYDVKMKEKGDIPEGYSVSREKKERFSLILESASTNQTSMYLCASTLTPPAGGFYNEQFFGPGTRLTVL.